This TCR beta chain came from a study of blood T cell repertoires in COVID-19. Overall study: The origin of the acute and convalescent COVID-19 samples was the United States, Italy and Spain. T cells, B-cell-depleted T cells, or PBMCs supplied cDNA or gDNA.

The CDR3 spans 11 residues. Germline V gives CDR1 MNHEY, CDR2 SMNVEV (reference sequence). The germline V and J ends were trimmed by 8 bases and 8 bases, with 9 bases remaining between them. As processed by the authors: Quantification of nucleated cells was approximated via reference gene primer amplification. Data came from immunoSEQ multiplex PCR; TCRdb stores just in-frame clones and leaves some out. V, J and clone size derive from that table, while D and trimming were established from the DNA sequence. Of about 150,000 clones in the sample, approximately 85% were seen once. Seattle cases were enrolled at active infection and followed longitudinally.

This sequence originates from a man aged 55 to 70 with COVID-19, enrolled during active disease. The chain combines TRBV27 with TRBJ2-2, with D unclear. Sequenced material: peripheral blood. The CDR3 sequence is CASRGGGELFF. CDR3 nucleotides: TGTGCCAGCCGCGGTGGAGGGGAGCTGTTTTTT.